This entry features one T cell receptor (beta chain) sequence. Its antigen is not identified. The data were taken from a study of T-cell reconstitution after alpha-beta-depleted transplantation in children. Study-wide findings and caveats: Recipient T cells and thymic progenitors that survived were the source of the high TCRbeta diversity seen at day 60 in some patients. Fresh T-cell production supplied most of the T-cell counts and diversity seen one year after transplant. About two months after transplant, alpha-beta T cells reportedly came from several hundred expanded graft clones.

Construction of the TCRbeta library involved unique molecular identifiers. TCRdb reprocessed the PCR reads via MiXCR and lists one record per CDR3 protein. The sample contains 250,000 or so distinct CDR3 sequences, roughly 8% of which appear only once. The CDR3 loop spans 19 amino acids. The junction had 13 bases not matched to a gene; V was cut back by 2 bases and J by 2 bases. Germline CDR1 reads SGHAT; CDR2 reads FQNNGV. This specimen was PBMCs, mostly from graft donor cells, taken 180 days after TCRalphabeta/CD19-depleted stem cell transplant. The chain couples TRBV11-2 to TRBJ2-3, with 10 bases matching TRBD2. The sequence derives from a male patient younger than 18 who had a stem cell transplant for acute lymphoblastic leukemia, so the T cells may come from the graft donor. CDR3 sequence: CASSLRPALSGRSTDTQYF. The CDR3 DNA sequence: TGTGCCAGCAGCTTACGACCCGCCCTTAGCGGGAGGTCCACAGATACGCAGTATTTT.